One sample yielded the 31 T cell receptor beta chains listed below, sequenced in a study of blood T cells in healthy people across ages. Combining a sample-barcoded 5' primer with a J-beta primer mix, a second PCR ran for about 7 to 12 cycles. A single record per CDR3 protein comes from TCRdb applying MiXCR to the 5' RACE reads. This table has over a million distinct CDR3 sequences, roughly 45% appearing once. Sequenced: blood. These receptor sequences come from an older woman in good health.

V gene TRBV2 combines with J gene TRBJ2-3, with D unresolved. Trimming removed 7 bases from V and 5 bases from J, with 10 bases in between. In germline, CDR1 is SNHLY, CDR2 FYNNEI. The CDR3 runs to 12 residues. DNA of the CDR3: TGTGCCAGCAAGAAAGGCGGAGATACGCAGTATTTT. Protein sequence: CASKKGGDTQYF. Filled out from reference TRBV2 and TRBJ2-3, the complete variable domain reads EPEVTQTPSHQVTQMGQEVILRCVPISNHLYFYWYRQILGQKVEFLVSFYNNEISEKSEIFDDQFSVERPDGSNFTLKIRSTKLEDSAMYFCASKKGGDTQYFGPGTRLTVL.

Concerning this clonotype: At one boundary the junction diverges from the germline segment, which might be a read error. The chain's CDR3 is CAFSERDGYNEQFF. In DNA form, the CDR3 reads TGTGCCTTCAGTGAGCGGGATGGGTACAATGAGCAGTTCTTC. This chain connects TRBV10-3 to TRBJ2-1; 7 bases map to TRBD2. This CDR3 spans 14 amino acids. Germline CDR1 ENHRY, CDR2 SYGVKD.

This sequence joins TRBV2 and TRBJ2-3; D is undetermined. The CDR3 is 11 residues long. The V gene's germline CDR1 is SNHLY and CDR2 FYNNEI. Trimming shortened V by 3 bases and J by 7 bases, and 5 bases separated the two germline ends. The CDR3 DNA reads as TGTGCCAGCAGTGATAAGAATACGCAGTATTTT. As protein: CASSDKNTQYF.

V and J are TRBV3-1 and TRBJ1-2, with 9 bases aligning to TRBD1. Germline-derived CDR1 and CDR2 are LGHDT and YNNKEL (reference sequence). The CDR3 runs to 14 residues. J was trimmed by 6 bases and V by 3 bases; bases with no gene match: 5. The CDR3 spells CASSHRTGANGYTF. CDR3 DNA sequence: TGTGCCAGCAGCCACCGGACAGGGGCGAATGGCTACACCTTC.

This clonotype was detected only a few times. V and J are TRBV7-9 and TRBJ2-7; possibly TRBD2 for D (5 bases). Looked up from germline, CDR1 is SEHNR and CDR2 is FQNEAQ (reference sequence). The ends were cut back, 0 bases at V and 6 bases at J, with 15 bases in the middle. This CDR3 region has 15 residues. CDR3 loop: CASSLAGLRVFEQYF. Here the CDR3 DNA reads TGTGCCAGCAGCTTAGCTGGACTTAGGGTCTTCGAGCAGTACTTC.

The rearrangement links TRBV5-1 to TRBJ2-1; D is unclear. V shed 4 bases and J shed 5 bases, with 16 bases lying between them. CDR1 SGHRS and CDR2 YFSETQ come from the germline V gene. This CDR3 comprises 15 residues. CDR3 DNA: TGCGCCAGCAGCCGGGCGACCGTGATCAACAATGAGCAGTTCTTC. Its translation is CASSRATVINNEQFF.

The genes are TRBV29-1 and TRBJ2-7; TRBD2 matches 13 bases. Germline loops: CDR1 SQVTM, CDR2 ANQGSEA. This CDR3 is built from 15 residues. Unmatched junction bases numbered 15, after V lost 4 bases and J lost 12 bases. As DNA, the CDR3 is TGCAGCGTTGGGACTAGCGGGAGCCTTACCGCCGGGGCGTACTTC. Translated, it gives CSVGTSGSLTAGAYF.

CDR3 nucleotide sequence: TGTGCCAGCAGACCCATTCTACCGGGACTAGCGGGATCAGATACGCAGTATTTT. Its translation: CASRPILPGLAGSDTQYF. The V call is TRBV7-8, the J call TRBJ2-3, with 13 nucleotides matching TRBD2. The ends lost 6 bases at V and 4 bases at J; junction bases unmatched: 13. CDR3 length: 18 amino acids. The germline V gene has CDR1 SGHVS and CDR2 FQNEAQ. Full variable domain (remainder filled in from reference TRBV7-8 and TRBJ2-3): GAGVSQSPRYKVAKRGQDVALRCDPISGHVSLFWYQQALGQGPEFLTYFQNEAQLDKSGLPSDRFFAERPEGSVSTLKIQRTQQEDSAVYLCASRPILPGLAGSDTQYFGPGTRLTVL.

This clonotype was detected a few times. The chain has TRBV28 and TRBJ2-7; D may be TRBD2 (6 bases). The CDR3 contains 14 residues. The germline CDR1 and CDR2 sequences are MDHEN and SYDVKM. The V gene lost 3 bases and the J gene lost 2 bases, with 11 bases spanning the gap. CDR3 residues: CASSLEGYTYEQYF. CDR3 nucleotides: TGTGCCAGCAGTTTGGAGGGATACACCTACGAGCAGTACTTC. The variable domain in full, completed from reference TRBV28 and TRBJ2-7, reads DVKVTQSSRYLVKRTGEKVFLECVQDMDHENMFWYRQDPGLGLRLIYFSYDVKMKEKGDIPEGYSVSREKKERFSLILESASTNQTSMYLCASSLEGYTYEQYFGPGTRLTVT.

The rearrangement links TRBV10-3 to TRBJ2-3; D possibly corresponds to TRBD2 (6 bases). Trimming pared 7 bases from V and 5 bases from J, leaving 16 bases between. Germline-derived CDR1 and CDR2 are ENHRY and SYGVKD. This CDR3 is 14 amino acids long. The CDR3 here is CAINARGGEDTQYF. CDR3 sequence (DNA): TGTGCCATCAACGCTAGGGGAGGAGAAGATACGCAGTATTTT.

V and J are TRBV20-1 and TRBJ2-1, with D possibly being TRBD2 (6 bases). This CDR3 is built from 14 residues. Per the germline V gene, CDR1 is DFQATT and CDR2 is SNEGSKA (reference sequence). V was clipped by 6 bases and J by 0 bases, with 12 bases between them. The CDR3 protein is CSASSGFSYNEQFF. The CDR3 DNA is TGCAGTGCCAGTAGCGGTTTCTCCTACAATGAGCAGTTCTTC.

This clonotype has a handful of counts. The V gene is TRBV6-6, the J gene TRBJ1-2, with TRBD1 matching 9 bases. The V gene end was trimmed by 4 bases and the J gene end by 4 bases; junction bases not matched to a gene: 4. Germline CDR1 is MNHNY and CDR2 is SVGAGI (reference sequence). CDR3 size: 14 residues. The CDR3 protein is CASSLRTGAYGYTF. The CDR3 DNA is TGTGCCAGCAGTTTACGGACAGGGGCCTATGGCTACACCTTC.

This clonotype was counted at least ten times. CDR3 in DNA: TGCAGTGCTGACCCGGGACTAATCTCCTACAATGAGCAGTTCTTC. It yields the protein CSADPGLISYNEQFF. The rearrangement joins TRBV20-1 to TRBJ2-1; 7 nucleotides agree with TRBD2. The CDR3 extends over 15 amino acids. The trim removed 5 bases at V and 0 bases at J, leaving 7 bases unmatched. Germline values: CDR1 DFQATT, CDR2 SNEGSKA (reference sequence).

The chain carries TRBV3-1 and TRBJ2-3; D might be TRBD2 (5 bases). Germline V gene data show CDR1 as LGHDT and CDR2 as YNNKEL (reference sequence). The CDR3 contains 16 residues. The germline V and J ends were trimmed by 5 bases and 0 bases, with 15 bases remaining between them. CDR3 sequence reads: CASSALGSASTDTQYF. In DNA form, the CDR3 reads TGTGCCAGCAGCGCCCTTGGTAGCGCAAGCACAGATACGCAGTATTTT.

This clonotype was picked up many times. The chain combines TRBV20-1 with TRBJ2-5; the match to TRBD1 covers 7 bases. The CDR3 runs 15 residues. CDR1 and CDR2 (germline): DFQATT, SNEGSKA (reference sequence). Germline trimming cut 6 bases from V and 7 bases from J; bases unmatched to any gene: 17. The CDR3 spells CSAQNPGTAPGTQYF. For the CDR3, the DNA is TGCAGTGCCCAAAACCCCGGGACAGCCCCCGGGACCCAGTACTTC.

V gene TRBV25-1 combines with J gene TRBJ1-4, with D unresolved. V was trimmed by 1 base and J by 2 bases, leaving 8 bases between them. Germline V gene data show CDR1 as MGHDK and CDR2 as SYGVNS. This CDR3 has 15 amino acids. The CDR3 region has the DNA TGTGCCAGCAGTGAATGGCACCAGACTAATGAAAAACTGTTTTTT. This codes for CASSEWHQTNEKLFF.

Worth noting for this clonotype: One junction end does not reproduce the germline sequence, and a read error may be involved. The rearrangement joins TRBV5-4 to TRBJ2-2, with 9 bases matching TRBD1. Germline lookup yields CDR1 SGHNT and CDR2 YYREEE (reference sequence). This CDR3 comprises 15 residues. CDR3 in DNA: TGTGCCGGCAGCCCACAGGGGGCGCGGAACGGGGAGCTGTTTTTT. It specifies CAGSPQGARNGELFF.

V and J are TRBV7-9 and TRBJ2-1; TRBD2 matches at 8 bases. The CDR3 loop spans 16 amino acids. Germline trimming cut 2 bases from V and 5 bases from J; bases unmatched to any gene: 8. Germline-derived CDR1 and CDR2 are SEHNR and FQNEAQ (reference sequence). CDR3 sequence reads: CASSLRVISGNNEQFF. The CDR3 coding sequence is TGTGCCAGCAGCTTAAGGGTAATTAGCGGGAACAATGAGCAGTTCTTC.

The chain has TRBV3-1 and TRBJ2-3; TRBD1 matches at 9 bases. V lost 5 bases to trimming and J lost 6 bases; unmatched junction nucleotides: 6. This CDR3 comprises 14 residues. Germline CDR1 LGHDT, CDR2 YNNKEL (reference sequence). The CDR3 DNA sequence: TGTGCCAGCAGCATCCGGGACAGGGAGGATACGCAGTATTTT. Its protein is CASSIRDREDTQYF.

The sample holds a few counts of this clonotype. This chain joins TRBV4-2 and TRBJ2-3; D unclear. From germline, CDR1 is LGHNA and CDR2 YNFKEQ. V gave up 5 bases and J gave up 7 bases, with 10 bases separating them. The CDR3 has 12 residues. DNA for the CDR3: TGTGCCAGCAGCGAGACGAGTTATACGCAGTATTTT. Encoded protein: CASSETSYTQYF.

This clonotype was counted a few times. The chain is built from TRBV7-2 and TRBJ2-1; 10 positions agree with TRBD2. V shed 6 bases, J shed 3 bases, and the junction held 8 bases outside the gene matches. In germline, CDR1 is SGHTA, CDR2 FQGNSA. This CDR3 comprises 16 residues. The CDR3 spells CASRTTGTSVYNEQFF. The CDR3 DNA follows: TGTGCCAGCAGGACTACCGGGACTAGCGTCTACAATGAGCAGTTCTTC.

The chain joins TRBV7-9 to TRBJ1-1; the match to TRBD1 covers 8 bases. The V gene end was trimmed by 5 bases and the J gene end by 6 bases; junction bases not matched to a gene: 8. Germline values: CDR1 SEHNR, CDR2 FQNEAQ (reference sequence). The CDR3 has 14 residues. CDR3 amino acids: CASSARDRRAEAFF. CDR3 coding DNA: TGTGCCAGCAGCGCGCGGGACAGGAGGGCTGAAGCTTTCTTT.

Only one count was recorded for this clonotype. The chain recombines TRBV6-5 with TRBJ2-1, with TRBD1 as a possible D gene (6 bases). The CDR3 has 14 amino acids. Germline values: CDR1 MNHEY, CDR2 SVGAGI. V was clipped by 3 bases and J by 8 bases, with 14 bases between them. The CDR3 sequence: CASSYTPQGDEQFF. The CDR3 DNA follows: TGTGCCAGCAGTTATACTCCACAGGGAGATGAGCAGTTCTTC.

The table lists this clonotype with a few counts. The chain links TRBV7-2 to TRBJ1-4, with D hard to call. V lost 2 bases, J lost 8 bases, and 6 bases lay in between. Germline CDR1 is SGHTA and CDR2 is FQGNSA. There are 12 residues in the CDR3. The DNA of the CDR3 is TGTGCCAGCAGCTTAATTCGCGAAAAACTGTTTTTT. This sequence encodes CASSLIREKLFF.

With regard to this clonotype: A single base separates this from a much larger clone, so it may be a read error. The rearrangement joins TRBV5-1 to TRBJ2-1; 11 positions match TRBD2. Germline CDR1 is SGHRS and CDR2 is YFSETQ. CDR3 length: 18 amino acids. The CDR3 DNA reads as TGCACCAGCAGCTTTCCTCGACTAGCGGGGTTAGTTATCAATGAGCAGTTCTTC. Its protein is CTSSFPRLAGLVINEQFF.

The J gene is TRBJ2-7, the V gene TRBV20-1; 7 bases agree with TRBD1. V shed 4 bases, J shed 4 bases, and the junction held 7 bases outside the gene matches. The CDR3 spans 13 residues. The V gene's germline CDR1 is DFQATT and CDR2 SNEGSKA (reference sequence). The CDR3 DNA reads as TGCAGTGCTACCCGGACAGGACGGTACGAGCAGTACTTC. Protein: CSATRTGRYEQYF.

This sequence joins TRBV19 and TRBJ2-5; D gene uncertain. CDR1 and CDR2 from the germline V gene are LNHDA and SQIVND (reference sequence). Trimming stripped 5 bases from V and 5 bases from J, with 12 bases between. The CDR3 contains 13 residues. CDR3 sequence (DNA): TGTGCCAGTAGTGGCCAGATGGCGGAGACCCAGTACTTC. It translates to CASSGQMAETQYF.

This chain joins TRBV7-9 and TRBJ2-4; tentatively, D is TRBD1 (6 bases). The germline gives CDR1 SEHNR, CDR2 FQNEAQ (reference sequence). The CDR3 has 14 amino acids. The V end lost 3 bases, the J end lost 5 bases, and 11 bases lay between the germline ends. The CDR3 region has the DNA TGTGCCAGCAGCTTCCGACAGGAACAAAACATTCAGTACTTC. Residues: CASSFRQEQNIQYF. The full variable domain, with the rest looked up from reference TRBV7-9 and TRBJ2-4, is DTGVSQNPRHKITKRGQNVTFRCDPISEHNRLYWYRQTLGQGPEFLTYFQNEAQLEKSRLLSDRFSAERPKGSFSTLEIQRTEQGDSAMYLCASSFRQEQNIQYFGAGTRLSVL.

CDR3: CAWSPQSYGYTF. The CDR3 region has the DNA TGTGCCTGGAGTCCTCAGTCCTATGGCTACACCTTC. The genes are TRBV30 and TRBJ1-2; D unclear. CDR1 is GTSNPN, CDR2 SVGIG, per germline (reference sequence). The CDR3 loop spans 12 amino acids. V gave up 2 bases and J gave up 4 bases, with 8 bases separating them.

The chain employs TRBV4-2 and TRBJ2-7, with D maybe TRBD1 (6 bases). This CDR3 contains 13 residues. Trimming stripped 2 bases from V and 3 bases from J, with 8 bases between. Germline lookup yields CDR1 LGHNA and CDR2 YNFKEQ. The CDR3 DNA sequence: TGTGCCAGCAGCCAATACAGGGTCTACGAGCAGTACTTC. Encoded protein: CASSQYRVYEQYF.

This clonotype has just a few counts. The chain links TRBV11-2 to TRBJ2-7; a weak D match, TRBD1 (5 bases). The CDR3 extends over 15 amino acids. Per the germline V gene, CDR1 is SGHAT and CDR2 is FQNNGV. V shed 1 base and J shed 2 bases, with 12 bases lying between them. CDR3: CASSLASQGTYEQYF. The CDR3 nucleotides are TGTGCCAGCAGCTTAGCCTCGCAGGGCACCTACGAGCAGTACTTC.